These T cell receptor beta chains were read from a single sample in a study of blood T cell repertoires in COVID-19. This table comes from immunoSEQ multiplex PCR, and its TCRdb copy is limited to in-frame clones, with some not included. The profile shows approximately 480,000 clones, about nine tenths of them singletons. Material: PBMCs or T cells enriched from blood (not recorded which). The receptors were gathered from a woman younger than 35 who had recovered from COVID-19. The CDR3 runs from the conserved cysteine through the conserved F or W. A D gene is named only where the DNA matches it firmly. Some rows mark clone size as missing; the rest say once, few, many or name a class of expanded clone.

>.|.|TRBJ1-1|TRBV6-6
TGTGCCAGCAGTTACGGAACAGTTGTCGCTGAAGCTTTCTTT
CASSYGTVVAEAFF
>.|TRBD1|TRBJ1-5|TRBV7-2
TGTGCCAGCAGCTCAACAGGGGACGGAATTCAGCCCCAGCATTTT
CASSSTGDGIQPQHF
>.|.|TRBJ1-3|TRBV30
TGTGCCTTGGGACCGAGCTCTGGAAACACCATATATTTT
CALGPSSGNTIYF
>.|.|TRBJ2-2|TRBV2
TGTGCCAGCAACCAGGGGAACACCGGGGAGCTGTTTTTT
CASNQGNTGELFF
>.|.|TRBJ1-2|TRBV5-5
TGTGCCAGCAGCCGAGGACAGCAAAACTATGGCTACACCTTC
CASSRGQQNYGYTF
>.|.|TRBJ1-1|TRBV27
TGTGCCAGCAGTCTGAGGGGGGGGGCTGAAGCTTTCTTT
CASSLRGGAEAFF
>.|TRBD1|TRBJ2-7|TRBV7-8
TGTGCCAGCAGCTTGAAGACTCTAACGGACAGGGGGCGAATTTACGAGCAGTACTTC
CASSLKTLTDRGRIYEQYF
>.|.|TRBJ1-1|TRBV7-2
TGTGCCAGCAGCTTAGAGAGCGCCTCAGCGGCTTTCTTT
CASSLESASAAFF
>few|.|TRBJ1-1|TRBV7-9
TGTGCCAGCAGCTTCCCGACTTCCCAGAACACTGAAGCTTTCTTT
CASSFPTSQNTEAFF
>.|.|TRBJ2-1|TRBV9
TGTGCCAGCAGCGTACCGTCGGGAGCTATCAATGAGCAGTTCTTC
CASSVPSGAINEQFF
>.|.|TRBJ1-3|TRBV27
TGTGCCAGCAGTCCCGGACAGGGAAACACCATATATTTT
CASSPGQGNTIYF
>.|TRBD1|TRBJ1-3|TRBV25-1
TGTGCCAGCCAGGACAGGGTGGACACCATATATTTT
CASQDRVDTIYF
>few|.|TRBJ2-5|TRBV2
TGTGCCAGCAGTGCCTCCCGGGACTACCAAGAGACCCAGTACTTC
CASSASRDYQETQYF
>.|TRBD2|TRBJ2-5|TRBV10-1
TGCGCCAGCAGTGAGTCTAAGAGCGGGGGCCTGGGGGAGACCCAGTACTTC
CASSESKSGGLGETQYF
>.|TRBD1|TRBJ1-1|TRBV6-5
TGTGCCGCCCAGACAGGGCTTAACACTGAAGCTTTCTTT
CAAQTGLNTEAFF
>.|.|TRBJ2-5|TRBV7-2
TGTGCCAGCAGCCCCAAGGTCAGGGAGACCCAGTACTTC
CASSPKVRETQYF
>.|TRBD2|TRBJ2-1|TRBV7-2
TGTGCCAGCAGCTTACTAGCGGGGGGTCCCTCCTACAATGAGCAGTTCTTC
CASSLLAGGPSYNEQFF
>.|.|TRBJ2-5|TRBV7-9
TGTGCCAGCAGCTTAACGACAGTACTACAAGAGACCCAGTACTTC
CASSLTTVLQETQYF
>.|TRBD1|TRBJ1-3|TRBV9
TGTGCCAGCAGCCCGACAGGGTCTGGAAACACCATATATTTT
CASSPTGSGNTIYF
>once|.|TRBJ1-4|TRBV5-1
TGCGCCAGCAGCCTCGACCGACAGCTGAATGAAAAACTGTTTTTT
CASSLDRQLNEKLFF
>.|.|TRBJ1-2|TRBV28
TGTGCCAGCCGAGACTCCCAGGCGGGTGGCTACACCTTC
CASRDSQAGGYTF
>.|TRBD1|TRBJ1-2|TRBV5-8
TGTGCCAGCAGCTCGACCCAGGGGGCCCAGGATGGCTACACCTTC
CASSSTQGAQDGYTF
>.|.|TRBJ1-2|TRBV27
TGTGCCAGCAGGCTCGGACAGCTTGTTGGCGGCTACACCTTC
CASRLGQLVGGYTF
>.|TRBD1|TRBJ1-1|TRBV29-1
TGCAGCGTTGACAGGGGGCCTTTGAACACTGAAGCTTTCTTT
CSVDRGPLNTEAFF
>once|TRBD1|TRBJ1-1|TRBV11-2
TGTGCCAGCAGCTCTAACAGGGGTAAAACTGAAGCTTTCTTT
CASSSNRGKTEAFF
>.|.|TRBJ2-5|TRBV7-9
TGTGCCAGCAGCTCGGGACTGGCGTTGGAGACCCAGTACTTC
CASSSGLALETQYF
>.|.|TRBJ2-5|TRBV6-5
TGTGCCAGCGAAGTCGGGGTGTTGGAGACCCAGTACTTC
CASEVGVLETQYF
>.|TRBD2|TRBJ2-1|TRBV7-2
TGTGCCAGCAGCTTGGGACTAGCGGGGGGTTCCTCCTACAATGAGCAGTTCTTC
CASSLGLAGGSSYNEQFF